This is a list of T cell receptor beta chains from one sample in a study of blood T cell repertoires in COVID-19. This table comes from immunoSEQ multiplex PCR, and its TCRdb copy is limited to in-frame clones, with some not included. The table includes roughly 250,000 clones, around 90% detected once. The material sequenced was PBMCs or T cells enriched from blood (not recorded which). These receptor sequences come from a woman in her 30s with acute COVID-19. Each CDR3 is given with its conserved first and last residue. The order of the fields is clone size, V gene, J gene, D gene, CDR3 protein, CDR3 DNA. D genes are given only for firm matches. Clone size appears in some rows only: once, few, many, or a class for an expanded clone.

.,TRBV28,TRBJ2-7,TRBD1,CASRGWTGSSYEQYF,TGTGCCAGCAGAGGTTGGACAGGGAGCTCCTACGAGCAGTACTTC
.,TRBV3-1/TRBV3-2,TRBJ1-6,.,CASSQGQVAYNSPLHF,TGTGCCAGCAGCCAAGGACAGGTAGCCTATAATTCACCCCTCCACTTT
once,TRBV19,TRBJ2-3,.,CASSIGGGRTDTQYF,TGTGCCAGTAGTATAGGCGGGGGCCGCACAGATACGCAGTATTTT
.,TRBV28,TRBJ2-7,TRBD2,CASSSLSGTSYYEQYF,TGTGCCAGCAGCTCCCTCTCCGGGACTAGCTACTACGAGCAGTACTTC
.,TRBV5-6,TRBJ2-1,TRBD2,CASSPGLAGGNSYNEQFF,TGTGCCAGCAGCCCGGGACTAGCGGGGGGGAACTCCTACAATGAGCAGTTCTTC
.,TRBV19,TRBJ2-1,TRBD2,CASSVLAGGSNKDNEQFF,TGTGCCAGTAGTGTACTAGCGGGGGGCAGTAATAAAGACAATGAGCAGTTCTTC
once,TRBV18,TRBJ2-1,.,CASSPRPSEAEQFF,TGTGCCAGCTCACCCCGGCCTTCTGAGGCTGAGCAGTTCTTC
.,TRBV5-4,TRBJ1-1,.,CASSPPIGGNTEAFF,TGTGCCAGCAGCCCGCCGATCGGGGGAAACACTGAAGCTTTCTTT
.,TRBV6-5,TRBJ2-7,TRBD2,CASRSIAGPSYEQYF,TGTGCCAGCAGATCCATAGCGGGCCCCTCCTACGAGCAGTACTTC
once,TRBV6-5,TRBJ1-6,.,CATSPGILSSPLHF,TGTGCCACCTCTCCAGGGATTCTGAGTTCACCCCTCCACTTT
.,TRBV5-4,TRBJ2-5,.,CASSLVTRETQYF,TGTGCCAGCAGCTTAGTCACTAGAGAGACCCAGTACTTC
.,TRBV18,TRBJ2-3,TRBD1,CASSQGQGKTTDTQYF,TGTGCCAGCTCCCAGGGACAGGGGAAGACCACAGATACGCAGTATTTT
.,TRBV5-4,TRBJ2-1,TRBD2,CASSPSSGGDTYNEQFF,TGTGCCAGCAGCCCCTCTAGCGGGGGCGATACCTACAATGAGCAGTTCTTC
.,TRBV5-1,TRBJ1-1,.,CASSLVAGNTEAFF,TGCGCCAGCAGCTTGGTCGCAGGCAACACTGAAGCTTTCTTT
few,TRBV14,TRBJ2-7,TRBD1,CASSRQGVYEQYF,TGTGCCAGCAGCCGACAGGGGGTCTACGAGCAGTACTTC
.,TRBV7-9,TRBJ1-2,TRBD1,CASSFGTEGYTF,TGTGCCAGCAGTTTCGGGACAGAAGGCTACACCTTC
.,TRBV28,TRBJ1-6,.,CASITYGGGGNNSPLHF,TGTGCCAGCATCACCTACGGCGGGGGCGGGAATAATTCACCCCTCCACTTT
.,TRBV10-3,TRBJ2-7,.,CAISGGADQNEQYF,TGTGCCATCAGTGGTGGAGCGGACCAGAACGAGCAGTACTTC
.,TRBV28,TRBJ2-1,TRBD2,CASTLGTSYYNEQFF,TGTGCCAGCACTCTGGGGACTAGTTATTACAATGAGCAGTTCTTC
once,TRBV25-1,TRBJ2-7,TRBD1,CASSRDSLYEQYF,TGTGCCAGCAGTCGGGACAGCCTCTACGAGCAGTACTTC
.,TRBV11-2,TRBJ2-5,.,CASSTRWAGRGETQYF,TGTGCCAGCAGTACTAGGTGGGCAGGCCGGGGGGAGACCCAGTACTTC
.,TRBV5-6,TRBJ1-4,.,CASSPGRGTNEKLFF,TGTGCCAGCAGCCCGGGCAGGGGAACTAATGAAAAACTGTTTTTT
.,TRBV5-1,TRBJ2-5,.,CASSQGGAQETQYF,TGCGCCAGCAGCCAGGGCGGGGCCCAAGAGACCCAGTACTTC
.,TRBV2,TRBJ1-1,.,CASSPPFREGTEAFF,TGTGCCAGCAGTCCCCCCTTTCGGGAGGGCACTGAAGCTTTCTTT
.,TRBV4-2,TRBJ2-1,TRBD2,CASSQAQRGGLNNEQFF,TGTGCCAGCAGCCAAGCTCAGCGGGGGGGCCTCAACAATGAGCAGTTCTTC
.,TRBV19,TRBJ2-1,.,CASSISISSYNEQFF,TGTGCCAGTAGTATTAGCATAAGCTCCTACAATGAGCAGTTCTTC
.,TRBV10-3,TRBJ1-1,.,CAIRGQMNTEAFF,TGTGCCATCAGAGGACAGATGAACACTGAAGCTTTCTTT
.,TRBV7-9,TRBJ1-5,.,CASSFGGLYSNQPQHF,TGTGCCAGCAGCTTTGGGGGACTATATAGCAATCAGCCCCAGCATTTT
.,TRBV5-1,TRBJ2-3,.,CASSWRAADTQYF,TGCGCCAGCAGCTGGAGGGCCGCCGATACGCAGTATTTT
once,TRBV5-1,TRBJ1-2,TRBD1,CASRLDRDVYGYTF,TGCGCCAGCAGGCTGGACAGGGATGTCTATGGCTACACCTTC
.,TRBV12-3/TRBV12-4,TRBJ1-2,.,CASSEGWRNGYTF,TGTGCCAGCAGTGAAGGTTGGCGGAATGGCTACACCTTC
.,TRBV24-1,TRBJ2-1,TRBD2,CATSGSRVSGGSAYNEQFF,TGTGCCACCAGTGGATCCCGAGTCTCGGGCGGGAGCGCCTACAATGAGCAGTTCTTC
.,TRBV3-1/TRBV3-2,TRBJ2-3,TRBD1,CASSQGGQRSRKRDTDTQYF,TGTGCCAGCAGCCAAGGGGGACAGCGTTCCAGAAAAAGGGACACAGATACGCAGTATTTT
.,TRBV14,TRBJ1-5,.,CASSQGAQQPQHF,TGTGCCAGCAGCCAAGGGGCCCAGCAGCCCCAGCATTTT
.,TRBV28,TRBJ1-2,TRBD1,CASKTGAPRGGYTF,TGTGCCAGCAAGACAGGGGCGCCCAGGGGTGGCTACACCTTC
.,TRBV2,TRBJ2-7,.,CASSEARLGPFYEQYF,TGTGCCAGCAGCGAGGCCCGACTAGGTCCCTTCTACGAGCAGTACTTC
.,TRBV21-1,TRBJ2-1,.,CASSRTGLAGGAYNEQFF,TGTGCCAGCAGCAGAACGGGACTAGCGGGAGGGGCCTACAATGAGCAGTTCTTC
.,TRBV28,TRBJ1-2,TRBD1,CAIPTLTGGTYYGYTF,TGTGCCATCCCTACACTGACAGGGGGCACTTACTATGGCTACACCTTC
.,TRBV4-3,TRBJ2-3,.,CASSPGGQDTQYF,TGCGCCAGCAGCCCCGGAGGCCAGGATACGCAGTATTTT
.,TRBV4-2,TRBJ2-5,TRBD2,CASSPEASGGEETQYF,TGTGCCAGCAGCCCAGAGGCTAGCGGGGGGGAAGAGACCCAGTACTTC
.,TRBV19,TRBJ2-7,.,CASSGVSYEQYF,TGTGCCAGTAGCGGTGTTAGCTACGAGCAGTACTTC
.,TRBV6-5,TRBJ1-5,TRBD1,CASRSAGGIQPQHF,TGTGCCAGCAGATCAGCAGGGGGGATTCAGCCCCAGCATTTT
once,TRBV20-1,TRBJ2-7,.,CSARDLYEQYF,TGCAGTGCTAGAGATCTCTACGAGCAGTACTTC